A selection of T cell receptor beta chains follows, all from one sample in a study of blood T cell repertoires in COVID-19. TCRdb's table, derived via immunoSEQ multiplex PCR, lists solely in-frame clones and lacks some. The data contain some 130,000 clones, 60% to 80% of them singletons. Material: peripheral blood. The receptors stem from a man aged 60 to 75 who had recovered from COVID-19. Both conserved end residues are part of each CDR3. D genes are given only for firm matches. The size entry is marked missing in some rows and otherwise reads once, few, many or a size class.

clone_size: few; j_call: TRBJ2-5; d_call: TRBD2; v_call: TRBV25-1; cdr3_nt: TGTGCCAGCAAAGCTAGCGGGACAGAGGCCCAGTACTTC; cdr3_aa: CASKASGTEAQYF
clone_size: -; j_call: TRBJ1-1; d_call: -; v_call: TRBV5-4; cdr3_nt: TGTGCCAGCAGCTCAGGGACACAGAACACTGAAGCTTTCTTT; cdr3_aa: CASSSGTQNTEAFF
clone_size: -; j_call: TRBJ1-5; d_call: -; v_call: TRBV28; cdr3_nt: TGTGCCAGCAGTTTAACCAGGGCCAATCAGCCCCAGCATTTT; cdr3_aa: CASSLTRANQPQHF
clone_size: -; j_call: TRBJ1-1; d_call: -; v_call: TRBV24-1; cdr3_nt: TGTGCCACCAGTGGGGGCCCACACTGGGAAACTGAAGCTTTCTTT; cdr3_aa: CATSGGPHWETEAFF
clone_size: -; j_call: TRBJ1-5; d_call: -; v_call: TRBV19; cdr3_nt: TGTGCCAGTAGTATAGATCACAACCAGCCCCAGCATTTT; cdr3_aa: CASSIDHNQPQHF
clone_size: -; j_call: TRBJ2-7; d_call: -; v_call: TRBV6-4; cdr3_nt: TGTGCCAGCAGTGTACTCGATACCCCCTCCTACGAGCAGTACTTC; cdr3_aa: CASSVLDTPSYEQYF
clone_size: -; j_call: TRBJ2-5; d_call: -; v_call: TRBV2; cdr3_nt: TGTGCCAGCGCTCTCGGGGGCCAAGAGACCCAGTACTTC; cdr3_aa: CASALGGQETQYF
clone_size: once; j_call: TRBJ2-3; d_call: -; v_call: TRBV28; cdr3_nt: TGTGCCAGCAGGACTCCCGGGGGTATCACAGATACGCAGTATTTT; cdr3_aa: CASRTPGGITDTQYF
clone_size: -; j_call: TRBJ1-1; d_call: -; v_call: TRBV7-3; cdr3_nt: TGTGCCAGCAGCTTGGCGGGGTTGAACACTGAAGCTTTCTTT; cdr3_aa: CASSLAGLNTEAFF
clone_size: few; j_call: TRBJ2-3; d_call: TRBD2; v_call: TRBV19; cdr3_nt: TGTGCCAGTAGTATAAGAAGCGGGGGGTACACAGATACGCAGTATTTT; cdr3_aa: CASSIRSGGYTDTQYF
clone_size: -; j_call: TRBJ2-3; d_call: TRBD2; v_call: TRBV2; cdr3_nt: TGTGCCAGCAGCGCTTATACCGGACTAGCCGAAACTAGCACAGATACGCAGTATTTT; cdr3_aa: CASSAYTGLAETSTDTQYF
clone_size: -; j_call: TRBJ2-2; d_call: TRBD2; v_call: TRBV19; cdr3_nt: TGTGCCAGTAGTATAGTAATATGGACTAGCGGAACCGGAGGGGAGCTGTTTTTT; cdr3_aa: CASSIVIWTSGTGGELFF
clone_size: -; j_call: TRBJ1-3; d_call: -; v_call: TRBV30; cdr3_nt: TGTGCCTGGAGTAGGCGGTCCTCTGGAAACACCATATATTTT; cdr3_aa: CAWSRRSSGNTIYF
clone_size: -; j_call: TRBJ2-1; d_call: TRBD2; v_call: TRBV27; cdr3_nt: TGTGCCAGCTCGCGGGAGACGCCCTACAATGAGCAGTTCTTC; cdr3_aa: CASSRETPYNEQFF
clone_size: -; j_call: TRBJ1-1; d_call: -; v_call: TRBV12-3/TRBV12-4; cdr3_nt: TGTGCCAGCAGCCCCCTAGGGAACACTGAAGCTTTCTTT; cdr3_aa: CASSPLGNTEAFF
clone_size: -; j_call: TRBJ2-7; d_call: -; v_call: TRBV6-5; cdr3_nt: TGTGCCAGCAGTTGGGGGCCAGGGGTGCACGAGCAGTACTTC; cdr3_aa: CASSWGPGVHEQYF
clone_size: -; j_call: TRBJ1-5; d_call: -; v_call: TRBV4-1; cdr3_nt: TGCGCCAGCAGCCAAGAGAGTTGGAATCAGCCCCAGCATTTT; cdr3_aa: CASSQESWNQPQHF
clone_size: -; j_call: TRBJ1-4; d_call: -; v_call: TRBV28; cdr3_nt: TGTGCCAGCAGTCTAGATTTTTATGCAACTAATGAAAAACTGTTTTTT; cdr3_aa: CASSLDFYATNEKLFF
clone_size: once; j_call: TRBJ1-5; d_call: -; v_call: TRBV6-5; cdr3_nt: TGTGCCAGCAGGCAGGGGACCCAGCCCCAGCATTTT; cdr3_aa: CASRQGTQPQHF
clone_size: few; j_call: TRBJ2-2; d_call: -; v_call: TRBV7-2; cdr3_nt: TGTGCCAGCAGCTTAGTACACGGGGCCGGGGAGCTGTTTTTT; cdr3_aa: CASSLVHGAGELFF
clone_size: -; j_call: TRBJ1-2; d_call: -; v_call: TRBV7-8; cdr3_nt: TGTGCCAGCAGCACCGGACAGACGGCTGGCTACACCTTC; cdr3_aa: CASSTGQTAGYTF
clone_size: -; j_call: TRBJ2-7; d_call: -; v_call: TRBV11-3; cdr3_nt: TGTGCCAGCAGCCCGTCCCAGGTAGCGTCCTACGAGCAGTACTTC; cdr3_aa: CASSPSQVASYEQYF